The 22 T cell receptor beta chains in this list originate from one sample, sequenced in a study of STAT3 mutations in large granular lymphocyte leukemia. Here immunoSEQ multiplex PCR was the method, and the copy in TCRdb shows in-frame clones only, minus some. This sample yields 20,000 to 30,000 clones, of which over 90% are seen a single time; under 7.5% belongs to the top ten. These receptors' antigens are unknown. The study, taken as a whole, reports: Every T-cell large granular lymphocyte leukemia patient had at least one immunodominant TCR beta clonotype.

Sequencing input: peripheral blood mononuclear cells. Every receptor here comes from a man between 40 and 49 years old with T-cell large granular lymphocyte leukemia. Some clones in this sample may be carry-over from other donors' samples.

This chain joins TRBV19 and TRBJ2-3; weak D call: TRBD2 (5 bases). The CDR3 sequence is 14 residues long. The germline CDR1 and CDR2 sequences are LNHDA and SQIVND (reference sequence). Trimming shortened V by 7 bases and J by 4 bases, and 15 bases separated the two germline ends. The CDR3 sequence: CASNRGFGADTQYF. The CDR3 DNA reads TGTGCCAGTAACCGGGGTTTTGGTGCAGATACGCAGTATTTT.

The chain is built from TRBV28 and TRBJ1-5; D gene uncertain. This CDR3 comprises 14 residues. CDR1 is MDHEN and CDR2 is SYDVKM in the germline V gene. V was clipped by 3 bases and J by 3 bases, with 9 bases between them. The CDR3 region has the DNA TGTGCCAGCAGTTTGGGGAGTAACAATCAGCCCCAGCATTTT. Translation: CASSLGSNNQPQHF.

The chain joins TRBV19 to TRBJ2-7, with TRBD1 as a possible D gene (5 bases). CDR1 and CDR2 from the germline V gene are LNHDA and SQIVND (reference sequence). This CDR3 comprises 13 residues. Between the trimmed V and J ends, which lost 4 bases and 2 bases, there was a span of 9 bases. The DNA for the CDR3 is TGTGCCAGTAGTAAGACAGTGACCTACGAGCAGTACTTC. Protein: CASSKTVTYEQYF.

The rearrangement joins TRBV5-1 to TRBJ2-3; D not resolved. V lost 0 bases to trimming and J lost 7 bases, with 12 bases between them. Germline assignment: CDR1 SGHRS and CDR2 YFSETQ. The CDR3 is made up of 14 amino acids. The CDR3 DNA is TGCGCCAGCAGCTTGGCCGAGGAAAGGAATACGCAGTATTTT. This gives the protein CASSLAEERNTQYF. The variable domain in full, completed from reference TRBV5-1 and TRBJ2-3, reads KAGVTQTPRYLIKTRGQQVTLSCSPISGHRSVSWYQQTPGQGLQFLFEYFSETQRNKGNFPGRFSGRQFSNSRSEMNVSTLELGDSALYLCASSLAEERNTQYFGPGTRLTVL.

The rearrangement links TRBV6-6 to TRBJ1-6; 8 bases map to TRBD1. The CDR3 contains 14 residues. With V trimmed by 5 bases and J by 11 bases, 8 bases remained unmatched. Germline V gene lookup returns CDR1 MNHNY and CDR2 SVGAGI (reference sequence). CDR3 in amino acids: CASSTQGAQTPLHF. CDR3 nucleotides: TGTGCCAGCAGTACCCAGGGGGCGCAAACACCCCTCCACTTT.

This clone has just one count. The chain carries TRBV5-6 and TRBJ2-3, with a weak D call TRBD1 (6 bases). Germline CDR1 and CDR2: SGHDT and YYEEEE. Trimming stripped 0 bases from V and 2 bases from J, with 13 bases between. This CDR3 has 16 residues. CDR3 sequence (DNA): TGTGCCAGCAGCTTGGCGTCAGGGGTAGACACAGATACGCAGTATTTT. Translating gives CASSLASGVDTDTQYF.

The CDR3 loop is CASSFGRLQGRTF. The CDR3 DNA is TGTGCCAGCAGCTTTGGACGCCTTCAGGGTCGCACCTTC. V is TRBV5-6 and J is TRBJ1-2; D perhaps matches TRBD1 (5 bases). The CDR3 is made up of 13 amino acids. The germline gives CDR1 SGHDT, CDR2 YYEEEE. V lost 2 bases and J 13 bases, leaving 18 bases between the germline ends.

The CDR3 DNA follows: TGTGCCAGCAGCTTGGCCGACTTCACCTACGAGCAGTACTTC. It codes for CASSLADFTYEQYF. The rearrangement joins TRBV5-4 to TRBJ2-7; D is undetermined. The length of the CDR3 is 14 residues. The germline V gene encodes CDR1 SGHNT and CDR2 YYREEE (reference sequence). V dropped 0 bases and J dropped 2 bases, with 9 bases sitting between them.

The V call is TRBV6-5, the J call TRBJ2-5; the match to TRBD2 covers 8 bases. V lost 6 bases and J lost 6; bases outside the gene matches: 6. The CDR3 covers 13 residues. The germline V gene encodes CDR1 MNHEY and CDR2 SVGAGI. The CDR3 bases are TGTGCCAGCAGCTCGGGGGGGCCGAAGACCCAGTACTTC. Protein sequence: CASSSGGPKTQYF.

V is TRBV5-1 and J is TRBJ2-3; the match to TRBD2 covers 8 bases. Germline loops: CDR1 SGHRS, CDR2 YFSETQ. The CDR3 totals 15 residues. Germline trimming cut 4 bases from V and 3 bases from J; bases unmatched to any gene: 7. The CDR3 is CASSDLAGQTDTQYF. CDR3 nucleotide sequence: TGCGCCAGCAGCGATTTAGCGGGGCAAACAGATACGCAGTATTTT.

This clone was picked up one time. V and J are TRBV7-9 and TRBJ2-1, with TRBD2 matching 14 bases. Germline CDR1 is SEHNR and CDR2 is FQNEAQ (reference sequence). The CDR3 is 17 residues long. The ends lost 0 bases at V and 7 bases at J; junction bases unmatched: 5. This CDR3 reads CASSLAEGLAGANEQFF. The DNA for the CDR3 is TGTGCCAGCAGCTTAGCTGAGGGACTAGCGGGGGCGAATGAGCAGTTCTTC.

The rearrangement joins TRBV5-1 to TRBJ1-1, with 8 positions matching TRBD1. V was clipped by 0 bases and J by 8 bases; unmatched bases: 9. Germline V CDR1 and CDR2: SGHRS, YFSETQ. The CDR3 has 15 residues. CDR3 amino acids: CASSLGAGGYPEAFF. CDR3 coding DNA: TGCGCCAGCAGCTTGGGGGCAGGGGGCTACCCGGAAGCTTTCTTT.

Here the CDR3 reads CASSPGQTPNEKLFF. For the CDR3, the DNA is TGTGCCAGCAGCCCCGGACAGACTCCCAATGAAAAACTGTTTTTT. The chain carries TRBV7-9 and TRBJ1-4, with a possible D match to TRBD1 (6 bases). Germline CDR1 and CDR2: SEHNR and FQNEAQ (reference sequence). The CDR3 is made up of 15 amino acids. V shed 5 bases and J shed 5 bases, with 15 bases lying between them. Combining the CDR3 with reference TRBV7-9 and TRBJ1-4 gives the whole variable domain DTGVSQNPRHKITKRGQNVTFRCDPISEHNRLYWYRQTLGQGPEFLTYFQNEAQLEKSRLLSDRFSAERPKGSFSTLEIQRTEQGDSAMYLCASSPGQTPNEKLFFGSGTQLSVL.

This clone was recorded once. V usage is TRBV5-4 and J usage is TRBJ2-1, with 9 bases fitting TRBD2. This CDR3 is built from 18 residues. V lost 0 bases, J lost 3 bases, and 10 bases stayed unmatched. CDR1 and CDR2 from the germline V gene are SGHNT and YYREEE (reference sequence). In nucleotides, the CDR3 is TGTGCCAGCAGCTTGGGGGGGCGAGCGGGGGGCAACTACAATGAGCAGTTCTTC. It specifies CASSLGGRAGGNYNEQFF.

This clone came up once. J is TRBJ1-5 and V is TRBV6-1, with D hard to call. This CDR3 is 14 amino acids long. The germline CDR1 and CDR2 sequences are MNHNS and SASEGT. Trimming shortened V by 7 bases and J by 2 bases, and 12 bases separated the two germline ends. The CDR3 DNA is TGTGCCAGCATTCCGGCCGGGGGCAATCAGCCCCAGCATTTT. Translation: CASIPAGGNQPQHF.

About this clone itself: A junction end diverges from the germline sequence, so it may reflect a read error. V usage is TRBV7-8 and J usage is TRBJ1-2, with a weak D call TRBD1 (5 bases). Germline values: CDR1 SGHVS, CDR2 FQNEAQ. The CDR3 is 13 residues long. Here the CDR3 reads CASSEDWGRDNHF. DNA of the CDR3: TGTGCCAGCAGCGAAGACTGGGGCAGAGACAACCACTTC.

In DNA form, the CDR3 reads TGTGCCAGCAGCGCCGAGGGTCGGGGTTGGGATACGCAGTATTTT. As protein: CASSAEGRGWDTQYF. The chain joins TRBV9 to TRBJ2-3, with a tentative D call TRBD2 (5 bases). Germline CDR1 reads SGDLS; CDR2 reads YYNGEE. The V end was cut by 3 bases, the J end by 6 bases, with 17 bases between. CDR3 size: 15 residues.

This chain connects TRBV19 to TRBJ1-1, with D maybe TRBD1 (6 bases). The CDR3 sequence is 14 residues long. V dropped 6 bases and J dropped 0 bases, with 11 bases sitting between them. The germline V gene encodes CDR1 LNHDA and CDR2 SQIVND (reference sequence). Here the CDR3 reads CASRFQGLNTEAFF. The DNA of the CDR3 is TGTGCCAGTAGATTCCAGGGGCTGAACACTGAAGCTTTCTTT.

This chain links TRBV25-1 with TRBJ2-1; 10 nucleotides line up with TRBD2. Germline CDR1 MGHDK, CDR2 SYGVNS. The CDR3 is 16 residues long. The junction had 9 bases not matched to a gene; V was cut back by 4 bases and J by 6 bases. The CDR3 DNA reads TGTGCCAGCAGTGCCCAGCGGGGGGGCGCTTCCAATGAGCAGTTCTTC. Its translation is CASSAQRGGASNEQFF.

For this clone: A junction end diverges from the germline sequence, so it may reflect a read error. Other DNA sequences of this sample code for an identical CDR3. The V call is TRBV5-1, the J call TRBJ2-2; tentatively, D is TRBD1 (6 bases). CDR1 SGHRS and CDR2 YFSETQ come from the germline V gene. The CDR3 contains 15 residues. The CDR3 is CASSSGQSNTGELFF. CDR3 nucleotides: TGCGCCAGCAGCTCTGGACAGTCCAACACCGGGGAGCTGTTCTTT.

The CDR3 sequence: CASSQDPDSLQNGNQPQHF. CDR3 DNA sequence: TGCGCCAGCAGCCAAGATCCGGACAGCCTCCAAAATGGCAATCAGCCCCAGCATTTT. The chain has TRBV4-1 and TRBJ1-5; weak D call: TRBD1 (6 bases). The CDR3 has 19 amino acids. V was pared by 0 bases and J by 2 bases, with 20 bases between. Germline V lookup: CDR1 MGHRA, CDR2 YSYEKL.

The chain joins TRBV13 to TRBJ1-6, with 7 positions matching TRBD1. The V segment lost 5 bases and the J segment 13 bases; nucleotides outside the gene matches: 14. Germline CDR1 and CDR2: PRHDT and FYEKMQ (reference sequence). The CDR3 extends over 15 amino acids. CDR3: CASSEGTTFRGPLHF. CDR3 DNA sequence: TGTGCCAGCAGCGAAGGGACCACGTTCAGGGGGCCCCTCCACTTT.